Given below is one T cell receptor beta chain in context. Antigen specificity is unknown. The trim removed 2 bases at V and 4 bases at J, leaving 11 bases unmatched. Germline loops: CDR1 SGHTA, CDR2 FQGNSA. This CDR3 spans 19 amino acids. The data originate from a study of blood T cells in healthy people across ages. The study's findings and limits: Changes seen in expanded clonotypes were possibly confounded by donor CMV status left unknown. Per-million-T-cell TCR beta diversity fell roughly linearly with age.

Primers used in a second PCR of about 6 to 11 cycles were a sample-barcoded 5' primer and a J-beta primer mix. The template-switch adaptor was a 5' adaptor with 12 random nucleotides. It tagged each cDNA molecule. A single record per CDR3 protein comes from TCRdb applying MiXCR to the 5' RACE reads. The sample has under 2,000,000 distinct CDR3 sequences; less than 50% are singletons. The chain employs TRBV7-2 and TRBJ2-1; 13 bases are shared with TRBD2. The sequence derives from a woman in her thirties or forties in good health. The specimen sequenced was blood. The CDR3 DNA is TGTGCCAGCAGCTTACCGACTAGCGGGGGGCCGAATAGTTACAATGAGCAGTTCTTC. Translated: CASSLPTSGGPNSYNEQFF.